This T cell receptor beta chain was retrieved from a study of T cell responses to AZD1222 COVID-19 vaccine. Findings of the study overall: Repertoires were collected only later (after the peak T cell response had occurred). Recipients of AZD1222 seropositive at baseline numbered only five or six. Clonal diversity was possibly underestimated, and the donors were mostly white British, with more females. The study found Spike-specific TCR breadth and depth rose after two AZD1222 doses.

As to this clone: Its antigen is currently unknown.

Clones were sequenced by immunoSEQ multiplex PCR, and TCRdb holds only the in-frame ones, with some missing. The sample has 55,000 to 90,000 clones; less than 90% are singletons. This clonotype was obtained from an adult in good health. The source was peripheral blood, collected on day 0 of AZD1222 vaccination.

Here the CDR3 DNA reads TGTGCCAGCAGCCCAGGCCTTGCCTCCTACGAGCAGTACTTC. This sequence encodes CASSPGLASYEQYF. V is TRBV7-3 and J is TRBJ2-7; D gene unclear. V was shortened by 5 bases and J by 0 bases, with 11 bases between the two germline ends. CDR1 and CDR2 from the germline V gene are SGHTA and FQGTGA. The CDR3 spans 14 residues.